The rows below give T cell receptor beta chains drawn from one sample of a study of CD8 T cells in ankylosing spondylitis. MiXCR was run by TCRdb on the 5' RACE reads, yielding one entry per CDR3 protein. The sample holds about 510,000 distinct CDR3 sequences, roughly 5% seen once. Sequences were obtained from blood, either unsorted or a sorted T cell fraction (not recorded which). These TCRs come from a male donor with ankylosing spondylitis. The CDR3 runs from the conserved cysteine through the conserved F or W. Fields, in order: CDR3 length, D gene, J gene, V gene, clone size, CDR3 protein, CDR3 DNA. The D gene is left open where the match is weak. A row's size may be missing; if present it is once, few, many or a size class.

15 NA TRBJ1-2 TRBV4-3 NA CASSQDRRGDYGYTF TGCGCCAGCAGCCAAGACAGGAGGGGGGACTATGGCTACACCTTC
12 NA TRBJ1-5 TRBV7-9 many CASSRIDGPQHF TGTGCCAGCAGCCGGATTGACGGGCCCCAGCATTTT
16 TRBD2 TRBJ2-2 TRBV4-3 many CASSQDPGRSAGELFF TGCGCCAGCAGCCAAGATCCCGGGAGGAGTGCCGGGGAGCTGTTTTTT
16 NA TRBJ2-2 TRBV11-2 few CASSLEGRGNTGELFF TGTGCCAGCAGCTTAGAGGGCCGGGGGAACACCGGGGAGCTGTTTTTT
15 NA TRBJ1-5 TRBV4-2 many CASSQDGQTSQPQHF TGTGCCAGCAGCCAAGATGGACAAACCAGTCAGCCCCAGCATTTT
15 NA TRBJ1-3 TRBV20-1 many CSARDLRQSGNTIYF TGCAGTGCTAGAGATTTGAGACAGTCTGGAAACACCATATATTTT
13 NA TRBJ2-7 TRBV20-1 many CSAIRTDSYEQYF TGCAGTGCTATCAGGACAGACTCCTACGAGCAGTACTTC
14 NA TRBJ1-3 TRBV20-1 few CSARRQSSGNTIYF TGCAGTGCTAGGAGACAGAGCTCTGGAAACACCATATATTTT
17 TRBD2 TRBJ2-1 TRBV5-1 many CASSPRVLGGGYNEQFF TGCGCCAGCAGCCCTCGAGTTCTGGGCGGGGGTTACAATGAGCAGTTCTTC
14 NA TRBJ2-1 TRBV18 few CASSPQLARNEQFF TGTGCCAGCTCACCGCAGCTAGCTCGTAATGAGCAGTTCTTC
13 NA TRBJ2-7 TRBV25-1 many CASGSPELYEQYF TGTGCCAGCGGGTCTCCAGAACTCTACGAGCAGTACTTC
13 TRBD2 TRBJ2-1 TRBV7-2 many CASSSTSGGVLFF TGTGCCAGCAGCTCCACTAGCGGGGGGGTGCTGTTCTTC
15 TRBD1 TRBJ2-2 TRBV7-8 many CASSLEQGAIGELFF TGTGCCAGCAGCTTAGAGCAGGGGGCTATCGGGGAGCTGTTTTTT
13 NA TRBJ2-2 TRBV12-3/TRBV12-4 many CASSPRESRELFF TGTGCCAGCAGTCCCCGAGAATCCCGGGAGCTGTTTTTT
14 NA TRBJ1-5 TRBV20-1 many CSAPPMVSNQPQHF TGCAGTGCCCCCCCGATGGTGAGCAATCAGCCCCAGCATTTT
12 NA TRBJ1-1 TRBV24-1 many CATSDWTDEAFF TGTGCCACCAGTGATTGGACAGATGAAGCTTTCTTT
12 NA TRBJ2-7 TRBV3-1 many CASSQERVKQYF TGTGCCAGCAGCCAAGAACGGGTGAAGCAGTACTTC
14 NA TRBJ2-6 TRBV30 NA CAWGTAAGANVLTF TGTGCCTGGGGGACGGCTGCTGGGGCCAACGTCCTGACTTTC
14 TRBD1 TRBJ1-5 TRBV7-9 many CASSDGTALQPQHF TGTGCCAGCAGCGACGGGACAGCGCTTCAGCCCCAGCATTTT
12 NA TRBJ2-7 TRBV28 many CASSQPPYEQYF TGTGCCAGCAGTCAACCACCCTACGAGCAGTACTTC
14 NA TRBJ1-2 TRBV6-5 NA CASSYSAPPYGYTF TGTGCCAGCAGTTACTCGGCCCCACCCTATGGCTACACCTTC
15 NA TRBJ2-7 TRBV6-5 NA CASSYSSDFSYEQYF TGTGCCAGCAGTTACTCTTCAGACTTCTCCTACGAGCAGTACTTC
15 TRBD1 TRBJ2-7 TRBV5-6 many CASSHRGLSSYEQYF TGTGCCAGCAGCCACAGGGGGCTAAGCTCCTACGAGCAGTACTTC